This T cell receptor (beta chain) originates from a study of T cell responses to AZD1222 COVID-19 vaccine. The data were produced by immunoSEQ multiplex PCR, yet TCRdb's version contains in-frame clones alone and is incomplete. In the table there are 85,000 to 100,000 clones, more than 85% of which are singletons. Germline V lookup: CDR1 MGHRA, CDR2 YSYEKL. Trimming removed 4 bases from V and 0 bases from J, with 18 bases in between. The CDR3 contains 17 residues. Material: peripheral blood, obtained 28 days after the second AZD1222 dose. The chain joins TRBV4-1 to TRBJ1-1; possibly TRBD1 for D (5 bases). This sequence originates from an adult who received the AZD1222 COVID-19 vaccine. Here the CDR3 reads CASSPAGGRAVNTEAFF. The CDR3 DNA reads as TGCGCCAGCAGCCCGGCGGGGGGTCGGGCCGTGAACACTGAAGCTTTCTTT.